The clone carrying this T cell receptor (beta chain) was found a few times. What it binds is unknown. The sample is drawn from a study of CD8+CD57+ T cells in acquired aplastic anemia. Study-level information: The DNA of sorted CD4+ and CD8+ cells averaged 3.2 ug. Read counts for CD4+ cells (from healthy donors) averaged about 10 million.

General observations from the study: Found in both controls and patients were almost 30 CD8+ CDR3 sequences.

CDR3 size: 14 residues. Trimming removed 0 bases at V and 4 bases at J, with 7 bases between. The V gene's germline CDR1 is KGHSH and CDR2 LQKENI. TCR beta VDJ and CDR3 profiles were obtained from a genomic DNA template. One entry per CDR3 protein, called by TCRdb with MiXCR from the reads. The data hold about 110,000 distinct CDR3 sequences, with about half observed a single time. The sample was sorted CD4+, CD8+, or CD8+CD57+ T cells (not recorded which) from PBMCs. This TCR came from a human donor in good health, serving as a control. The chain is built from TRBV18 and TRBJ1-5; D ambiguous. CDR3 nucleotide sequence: TGTGCCAGCTCACCACCAGGGCAGAATCAGCCCCAGCATTTT. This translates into CASSPPGQNQPQHF.